Below, 17 T cell receptor beta chains from the same sample are listed, as sequenced in a study of regulatory T cells in long-lasting Graves disease. Time point reported: newly diagnosed GD, antithyroid drugs for less than 3 months. RNA isolated from PBMCs was used to make the TCR library. Both iRepertoire HTBI primers and Arm-PCR of CDR3 regions were used to build the TCR beta libraries. MiXCR was run by TCRdb on the multiplex PCR reads, yielding one entry per CDR3 protein. The repertoire includes roughly 420,000 distinct CDR3 sequences, roughly 15% of them detected once, and about 23% sits in the top ten. This sample also belongs to another study, concerning T cells in Graves' hyperthyroidism and ophthalmopathy.

The specimen was peripheral blood mononuclear cells (PBMCs), collected at new diagnosis, from a patient treated with antithyroid drugs. The receptor source for this set is a young woman with Graves disease.

Here the CDR3 reads CASSLQVGAYTGELFF. The CDR3 nucleotides are TGTGCCAGCAGCTTACAGGTGGGAGCCTACACCGGGGAGCTGTTTTTT. The chain combines TRBV7-2 with TRBJ2-2, with TRBD2 as a possible D gene (5 bases). Trimming removed 2 bases from V and 3 bases from J, with 13 bases in between. Germline CDR1 SGHTA, CDR2 FQGNSA. The CDR3 consists of 16 residues.

The chain carries TRBV27 and TRBJ2-2; 9 nucleotides align to TRBD1. CDR3 size: 16 residues. V was pared by 7 bases and J by 3 bases, with 9 bases of the junction left unmatched. CDR1 is MNHEY and CDR2 is SMNVEV in the germline V gene (reference sequence). The chain's CDR3 is CASKDLGQGDTGELFF. The CDR3 DNA follows: TGTGCCAGCAAAGACCTGGGACAGGGAGACACCGGGGAGCTGTTTTTT.

This clonotype was observed at least ten times. This chain links TRBV28 with TRBJ1-2; a possible D gene is TRBD1 (5 bases). CDR1 is MDHEN and CDR2 is SYDVKM in the germline V gene. V lost 6 bases, J lost 2 bases, and 13 bases lay in between. This CDR3 contains 14 residues. The CDR3 here is CASRGYDSNYGYTF. For the CDR3, the DNA is TGTGCCAGCAGGGGCTACGACAGCAACTATGGCTACACCTTC.

This clonotype appeared many times. The CDR3 coding sequence is TGTGCCAGCCAGCTCGCCCGCAATGAGCAGTTCTTC. Its translation is CASQLARNEQFF. The chain links TRBV11-3 to TRBJ2-1; D gene unclear. The CDR3 is 12 amino acids. The germline V gene has CDR1 SGHNT and CDR2 YENEEA. V gave up 8 bases and J gave up 6 bases, with 11 bases separating them.

In the case of this clonotype: Mismatch with germline at one junction end may stem from a read error. The CDR3 DNA reads TGTGCCAGCAGCGCCCAGGGTTTGGGCACAGATACGCGGTATTTT. It yields the protein CASSAQGLGTDTRYF. The chain has TRBV7-2 and TRBJ2-3; TRBD1 is a possible D gene (5 bases). CDR1 SGHTA and CDR2 FQGNSA come from the germline V gene. The CDR3 contains 15 residues.

The rearrangement uses TRBV5-1 and TRBJ1-1; no clear D gene. The germline gives CDR1 SGHRS, CDR2 YFSETQ. V was trimmed by 4 bases and J by 2 bases, leaving 12 bases between them. CDR3 length: 14 amino acids. The CDR3, as DNA: TGCGCCAGCAGCCCTCTTGGGTCTAACACTGAAGCTTTCTTT. Amino acid sequence: CASSPLGSNTEAFF.

Ten or more counts support this clonotype. In DNA form, the CDR3 reads TGCGCCAGCAGTGAGTCGACCCCGGGCGTGAGCACCGGGGAGCTGTTTTTT. This sequence encodes CASSESTPGVSTGELFF. The J gene is TRBJ2-2, the V gene TRBV10-2; the D is unclear. Per the germline V gene, CDR1 is WSHSY and CDR2 is SAAADI. The CDR3 contains 17 residues. V dropped 0 bases and J dropped 4 bases, with 15 bases sitting between them.

This clonotype turned up a few times. Here the CDR3 reads CASSSQGLAGGEQFF. The CDR3 nucleotides read TGTGCCAGCAGCTCACAAGGCCTAGCGGGAGGTGAGCAGTTCTTC. The V and J genes are TRBV7-3 and TRBJ2-1; 11 bases are shared with TRBD2. Trimming took 4 bases from V and 9 from J; bases not matched to a gene: 8. The V gene's germline CDR1 is SGHTA and CDR2 FQGTGA. This CDR3 is 15 amino acids long.

V and J are TRBV5-1 and TRBJ2-7; a possible D gene is TRBD2 (5 bases). Deletions cut 4 bases from V and 1 base from J, with 15 bases between. CDR1 is SGHRS, CDR2 YFSETQ, per germline. There are 15 residues in the CDR3. The CDR3 DNA reads TGCGCCAGCAGCCCTACTAGGTACTCGTCCTACGAGCAGTACTTC. It codes for CASSPTRYSSYEQYF.

The sample holds a few counts of this clonotype. The chain links TRBV7-2 to TRBJ1-1; perhaps TRBD1 as D (5 bases). Trimming removed 4 bases from V and 0 bases from J, with 12 bases in between. Germline V CDR1 and CDR2: SGHTA, FQGNSA. The length of the CDR3 is 15 residues. The CDR3 DNA is TGTGCCAGCAGCTCTAGACAGATCATGAACACTGAAGCTTTCTTT. It codes for CASSSRQIMNTEAFF.

The V call is TRBV11-1, the J call TRBJ2-1; the match to TRBD2 covers 12 bases. The CDR3 totals 17 residues. The germline CDR1 and CDR2 sequences are SGHAT and FQDESV (reference sequence). V dropped 5 bases and J dropped 2; count of bases not matched to a gene: 7. CDR3 in amino acids: CASSHGLAGPTYNEQFF. CDR3 nucleotide sequence: TGTGCCAGCAGCCACGGACTAGCGGGGCCTACCTACAATGAGCAGTTCTTC.

The chain couples TRBV7-2 to TRBJ2-1, with 13 bases lining up with TRBD2. The length of the CDR3 is 15 residues. CDR1 and CDR2 from the germline V gene are SGHTA and FQGNSA. V trimming: 5 bases; J trimming: 9 bases; junction bases outside the gene matches: 7. In DNA form, the CDR3 reads TGTGCCAGCAGCCCCCGACTAGCGGGAGGCGGTGAGCAGTTCTTC. Encoded protein: CASSPRLAGGGEQFF.

This clonotype was observed at least ten times. V and J are TRBV9 and TRBJ1-2, with 7 bases matching TRBD1. The CDR3 covers 13 residues. J lost 4 bases, V lost 4 bases, and 4 bases had no gene match. Per germline, CDR1 SGDLS and CDR2 YYNGEE. The CDR3 here is CASSRDSIYGYTF. The CDR3 region has the DNA TGTGCCAGCAGCCGGGACAGCATCTATGGCTACACCTTC.

In its sample, this clonotype was seen many times. This chain joins TRBV12-3 or TRBV12-4 and TRBJ2-2, with TRBD2 matching over 10 bases. The V and J ends lost 0 bases and 9 bases, in that order; junction bases with no gene match: 10. The CDR3 length is 17 residues. DNA for the CDR3: TGTGCCAGCAGTTTAGCATCGGGACTAGCGCGTTCCCGGGAGCTGTTTTTT. Its protein is CASSLASGLARSRELFF.

Many counts were recorded for this clonotype. The CDR3: CASSPSGAHSDTQYF. DNA for the CDR3: TGTGCCAGCAGCCCTAGCGGGGCTCACAGTGACACGCAGTATTTT. The gene calls are TRBV7-3 and TRBJ2-3; TRBD2 aligns across 9 bases. The trim removed 5 bases at V and 9 bases at J, leaving 12 bases unmatched. The CDR3 length is 15 residues. Germline V gene sequence: CDR1 SGHTA, CDR2 FQGTGA.

The chain links TRBV18 to TRBJ2-7; 11 nucleotides line up with TRBD2. The V and J ends lost 5 bases and 3 bases, in that order; junction bases with no gene match: 15. Germline V gives CDR1 KGHSH, CDR2 LQKENI. The CDR3 contains 18 residues. The DNA for the CDR3 is TGTGCCAGCTCAACAACCACGCCGACTAGCGGGATTGTCTACGAGCAGTACTTC. Residues: CASSTTTPTSGIVYEQYF.

This clonotype came up many times. The rearrangement joins TRBV7-2 to TRBJ2-1, with 8 bases fitting TRBD2. V was pared by 5 bases and J by 5 bases, with 11 bases of the junction left unmatched. Germline CDR1 and CDR2: SGHTA and FQGNSA. The CDR3 has 16 residues. The CDR3 here is CASSAHLGLEHNEQFF. The CDR3 DNA follows: TGTGCCAGCAGCGCCCACCTGGGACTAGAGCACAATGAGCAGTTCTTC. Variable domain in full (rest from reference TRBV7-2 and TRBJ2-1): GAGVSQSPSNKVTEKGKDVELRCDPISGHTALYWYRQSLGQGLEFLIYFQGNSAPDKSGLPSDRFSAERTGGSVSTLTIQRTQQEDSAVYLCASSAHLGLEHNEQFFGPGTRLTVL.